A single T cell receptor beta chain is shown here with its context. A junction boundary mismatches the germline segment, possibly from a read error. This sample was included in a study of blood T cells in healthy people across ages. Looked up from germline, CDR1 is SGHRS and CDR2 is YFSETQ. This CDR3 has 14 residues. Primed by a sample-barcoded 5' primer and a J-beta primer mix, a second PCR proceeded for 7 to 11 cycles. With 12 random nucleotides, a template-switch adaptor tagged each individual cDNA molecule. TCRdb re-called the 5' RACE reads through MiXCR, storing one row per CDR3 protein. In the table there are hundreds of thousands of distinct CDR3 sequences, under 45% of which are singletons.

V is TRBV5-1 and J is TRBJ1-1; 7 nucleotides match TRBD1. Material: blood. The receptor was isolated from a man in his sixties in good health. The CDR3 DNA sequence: TGCACCAGCAGGAGGGACAGCCTGAACACTGAAGCTTTCTTT. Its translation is CTSRRDSLNTEAFF.